This TCR beta chain was documented in a study of blood T cell repertoires in COVID-19. CDR3 length equals 14 residues. From germline, CDR1 is SGHRS and CDR2 YFSETQ. The ends were cut back, 0 bases at V and 2 bases at J, with 7 bases in the middle. TCRdb keeps only in-frame clones here, not all; method: immunoSEQ multiplex PCR. The sample has 380,000 or so clones, around 92% seen once. The J gene is TRBJ2-3, the V gene TRBV5-1; D is uncertain. The sequencing sample was made of peripheral blood. This TCR was sampled from a man in his forties with acute or convalescent COVID-19. CDR3 sequence reads: CASSLGSITDTQYF. The DNA of the CDR3 is TGCGCCAGCAGCTTGGGATCTATCACAGATACGCAGTATTTT. The full variable domain, with the rest looked up from reference TRBV5-1 and TRBJ2-3, is KAGVTQTPRYLIKTRGQQVTLSCSPISGHRSVSWYQQTPGQGLQFLFEYFSETQRNKGNFPGRFSGRQFSNSRSEMNVSTLELGDSALYLCASSLGSITDTQYFGPGTRLTVL.